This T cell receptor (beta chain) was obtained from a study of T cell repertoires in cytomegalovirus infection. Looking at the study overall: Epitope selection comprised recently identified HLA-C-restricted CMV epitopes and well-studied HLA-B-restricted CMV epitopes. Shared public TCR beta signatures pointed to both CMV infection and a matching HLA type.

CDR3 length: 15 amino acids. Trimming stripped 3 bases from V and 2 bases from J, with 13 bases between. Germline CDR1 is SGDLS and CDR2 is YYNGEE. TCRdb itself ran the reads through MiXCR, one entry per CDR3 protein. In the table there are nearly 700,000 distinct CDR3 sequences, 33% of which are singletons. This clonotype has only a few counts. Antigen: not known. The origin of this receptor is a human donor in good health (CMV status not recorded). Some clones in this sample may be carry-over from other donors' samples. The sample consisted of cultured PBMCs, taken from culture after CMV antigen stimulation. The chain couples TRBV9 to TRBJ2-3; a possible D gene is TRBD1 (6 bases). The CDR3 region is CASSEDSPATDTQYF. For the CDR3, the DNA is TGTGCCAGCAGCGAGGACAGTCCGGCCACAGATACGCAGTATTTT.